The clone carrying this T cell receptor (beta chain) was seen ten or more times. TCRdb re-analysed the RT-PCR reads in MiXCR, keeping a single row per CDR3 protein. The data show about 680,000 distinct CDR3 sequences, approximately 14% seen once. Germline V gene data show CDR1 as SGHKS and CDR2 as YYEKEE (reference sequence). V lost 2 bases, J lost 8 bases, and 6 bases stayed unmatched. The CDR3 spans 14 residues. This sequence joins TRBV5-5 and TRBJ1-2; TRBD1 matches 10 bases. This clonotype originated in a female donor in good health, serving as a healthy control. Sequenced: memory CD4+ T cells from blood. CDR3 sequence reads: CASSFGGQGLGYTF. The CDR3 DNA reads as TGTGCCAGCAGCTTTGGGGGACAGGGGTTGGGCTACACCTTC.